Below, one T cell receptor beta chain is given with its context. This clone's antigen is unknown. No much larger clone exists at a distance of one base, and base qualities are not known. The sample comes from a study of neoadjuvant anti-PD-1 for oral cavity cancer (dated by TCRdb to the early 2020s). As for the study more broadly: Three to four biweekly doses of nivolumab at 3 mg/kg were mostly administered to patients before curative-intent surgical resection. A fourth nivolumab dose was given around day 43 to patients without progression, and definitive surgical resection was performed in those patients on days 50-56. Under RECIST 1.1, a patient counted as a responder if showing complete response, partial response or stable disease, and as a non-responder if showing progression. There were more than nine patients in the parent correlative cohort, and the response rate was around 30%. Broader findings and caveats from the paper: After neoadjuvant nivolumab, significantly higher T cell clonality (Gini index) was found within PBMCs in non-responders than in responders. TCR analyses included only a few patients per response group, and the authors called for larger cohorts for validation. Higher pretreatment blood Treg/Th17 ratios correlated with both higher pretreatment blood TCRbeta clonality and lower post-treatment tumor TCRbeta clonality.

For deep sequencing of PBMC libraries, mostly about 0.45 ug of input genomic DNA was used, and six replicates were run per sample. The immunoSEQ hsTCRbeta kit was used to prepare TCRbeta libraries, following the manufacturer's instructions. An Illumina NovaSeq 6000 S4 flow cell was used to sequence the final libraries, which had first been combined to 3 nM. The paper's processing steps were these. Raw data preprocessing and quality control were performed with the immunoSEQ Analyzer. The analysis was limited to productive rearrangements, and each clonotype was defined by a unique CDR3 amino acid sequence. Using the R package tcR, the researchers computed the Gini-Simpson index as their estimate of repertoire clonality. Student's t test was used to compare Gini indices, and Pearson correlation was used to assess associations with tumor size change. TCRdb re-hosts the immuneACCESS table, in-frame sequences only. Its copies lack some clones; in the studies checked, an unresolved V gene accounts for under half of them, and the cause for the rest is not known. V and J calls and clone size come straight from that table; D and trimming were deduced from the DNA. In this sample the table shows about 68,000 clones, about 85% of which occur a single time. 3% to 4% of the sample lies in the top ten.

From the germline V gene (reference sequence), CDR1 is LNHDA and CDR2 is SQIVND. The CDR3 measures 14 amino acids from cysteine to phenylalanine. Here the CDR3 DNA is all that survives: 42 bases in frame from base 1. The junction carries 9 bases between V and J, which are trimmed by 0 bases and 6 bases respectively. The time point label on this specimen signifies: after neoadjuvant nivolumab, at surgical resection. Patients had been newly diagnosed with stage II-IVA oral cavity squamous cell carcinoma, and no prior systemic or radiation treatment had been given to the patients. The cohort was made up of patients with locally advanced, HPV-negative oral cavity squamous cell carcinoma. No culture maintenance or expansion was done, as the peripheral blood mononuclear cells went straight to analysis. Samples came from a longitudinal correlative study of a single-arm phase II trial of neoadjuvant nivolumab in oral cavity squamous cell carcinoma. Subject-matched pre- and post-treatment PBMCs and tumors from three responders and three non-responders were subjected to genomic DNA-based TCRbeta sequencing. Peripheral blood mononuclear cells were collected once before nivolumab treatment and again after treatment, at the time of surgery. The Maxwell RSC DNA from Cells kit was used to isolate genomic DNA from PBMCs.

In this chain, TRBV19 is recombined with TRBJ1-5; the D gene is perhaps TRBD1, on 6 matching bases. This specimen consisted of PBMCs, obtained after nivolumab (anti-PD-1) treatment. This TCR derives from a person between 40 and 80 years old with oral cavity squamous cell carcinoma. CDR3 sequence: CASSIEGGGQPQHF. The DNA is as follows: TGTGCCAGTAGTATAGAAGGGGGTGGTCAGCCCCAGCATTTT.